This T cell receptor (beta chain) was captured by sequencing in a study of CD4 T cells in relation to SARS-CoV-2 and coronaviruses. Study information: TCR beta CDR3s were sequenced after approximately 9-day antigen culture of PBMCs. Overall study findings and caveats: In roughly 61% of donors, memory CD4+ clonotypes crossrecognized SARS-CoV-2 and at least one common cold coronavirus spike. No donor gave both pre-pandemic and post-infection samples.

The CDR3 runs 13 residues. Germline assignment: CDR1 SGHKS and CDR2 YYEKEE (reference sequence). V was clipped by 4 bases and J by 2 bases; unmatched bases: 3. The unexposed donors gave CD4+ T cells in about 2010-2019, prior to COVID-19. CD4+ T cells were isolated from the cells after around 11 days of culture. This clone was detected a few times. The antigen remains unidentified. Profiling relied on immunoSEQ multiplex PCR, and the TCRdb table lists in-frame clones only, not all of them. The sample comprises 25,000 to 30,000 clones, about 76% of which are singletons, and over 9.5% rests with the top ten.

The chain has TRBV5-5 and TRBJ2-7, with 7 nucleotides matching TRBD2. Sequencing was carried out using CD4+ T cells from PBMCs, cultured in vitro. The sequence was collected from a human donor in good health. The chain's CDR3 is CASSPGLAYEQYF. In DNA form, the CDR3 reads TGTGCCAGCAGCCCAGGACTAGCCTACGAGCAGTACTTC. Full variable domain (remainder filled in from reference TRBV5-5 and TRBJ2-7): DAGVTQSPTHLIKTRGQQVTLRCSPISGHKSVSWYQQVLGQGPQFIFQYYEKEERGRGNFPDRFSARQFPNYSSELNVNALLLGDSALYLCASSPGLAYEQYFGPGTRLTVT.